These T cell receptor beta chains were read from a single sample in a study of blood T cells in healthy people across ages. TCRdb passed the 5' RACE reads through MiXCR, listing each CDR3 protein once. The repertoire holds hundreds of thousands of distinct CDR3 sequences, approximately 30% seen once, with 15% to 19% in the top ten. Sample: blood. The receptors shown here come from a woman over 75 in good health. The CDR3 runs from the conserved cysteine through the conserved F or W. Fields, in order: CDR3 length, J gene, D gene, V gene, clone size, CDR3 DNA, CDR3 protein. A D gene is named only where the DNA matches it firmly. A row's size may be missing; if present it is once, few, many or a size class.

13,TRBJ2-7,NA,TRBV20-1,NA,TGCAGTGCTCCCTATCCGAGCTCCTACGAGCAGTACTTC,CSAPYPSSYEQYF
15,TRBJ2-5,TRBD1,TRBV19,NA,TGTGCCAGTAGTCAGGACAGGGCGACCTACAATGAGCAGTACTTC,CASSQDRATYNEQYF
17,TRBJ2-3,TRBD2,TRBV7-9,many,TGTGCCAGCAGCCCCCGACTAGCGGGGCTCCCGCCAGATACGCAGTATTTT,CASSPRLAGLPPDTQYF
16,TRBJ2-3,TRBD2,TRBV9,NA,TGTGCCAGCAGCGCACCCGCACGGGAGGAGGGAGATACGCAGTATTTT,CASSAPAREEGDTQYF
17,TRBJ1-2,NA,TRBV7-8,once,TGTGCCAGCAGCTCCACCCTAGACAGGCCCCCAGTGCGGGGCTACACCTTC,CASSSTLDRPPVRGYTF
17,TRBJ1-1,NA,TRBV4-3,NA,TGCGCCAGCAGCCAAGATCACGGGGGCCTTATGGACACTGAAGCTTTCTTT,CASSQDHGGLMDTEAFF
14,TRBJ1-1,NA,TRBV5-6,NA,TGTGCCAGCAGGCCCCAGGGAGGTGGCACTGAAGCTTTCTTT,CASRPQGGGTEAFF
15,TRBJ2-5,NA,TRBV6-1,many,TGTGCCAGCAGTGTGGAGGGGGGGTCTTGGGAGACCCAGTACTTC,CASSVEGGSWETQYF
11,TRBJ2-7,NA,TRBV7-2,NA,TGTGCCAGCAGCCTCTACAGTGAGCAGTACTTC,CASSLYSEQYF
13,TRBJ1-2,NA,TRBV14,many,TGTGCCAGCAGCCAAGTCAGCGCCAATGGCTACACCTTC,CASSQVSANGYTF
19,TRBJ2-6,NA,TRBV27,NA,TGTGCCAGCAGTTTATGGGGAGGCCACCGCCTCTCTGGGGCCAACGTCCTGACTTTC,CASSLWGGHRLSGANVLTF
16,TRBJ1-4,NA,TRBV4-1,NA,TGCGCCAGCAGCCAAAGGGGTAGAGGGTATAACGAAAAACTGTTTTTT,CASSQRGRGYNEKLFF
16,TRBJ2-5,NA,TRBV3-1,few,TGTGCCAGCAGCCCCGGGGAGAGGGGGGGGGGAGAGACCCAGTACTTC,CASSPGERGGGETQYF
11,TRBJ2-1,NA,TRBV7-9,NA,TGTGCCAGCAGCCCAACCCATGAGCAGTTCTTC,CASSPTHEQFF
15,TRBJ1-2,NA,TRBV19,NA,TGTGCCAGTAGTTCGCCGGGACGGACTGACTATGGCTACACCTTC,CASSSPGRTDYGYTF
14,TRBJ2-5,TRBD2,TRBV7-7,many,TGTGCCAGCAGCTTCGGGACTAGAGGAGAGACCCAGTACTTC,CASSFGTRGETQYF
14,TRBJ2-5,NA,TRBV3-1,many,TGTGCCAGCAGCCGGGGGAGCAGCCAAGAGACCCAGTACTTC,CASSRGSSQETQYF
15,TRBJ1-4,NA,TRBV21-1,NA,TGTGCCAGCAGCACCTACAGAAGCAGGCATGAAAAACGGTTTTTT,CASSTYRSRHEKRFF
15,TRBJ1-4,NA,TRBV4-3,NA,TGCGCCAGCAGCCGCAATTGGGGCGGGAATGAAAAACTGTTTTTT,CASSRNWGGNEKLFF
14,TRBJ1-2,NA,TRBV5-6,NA,TGTGCCAGCAGCTTGGGGGACGGAGTTTATGGCTACACCTTC,CASSLGDGVYGYTF
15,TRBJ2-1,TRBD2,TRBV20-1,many,TGCAGTGCTAGAGATGGGACTAGCGGCCAGGGTGAGCAGTTCTTC,CSARDGTSGQGEQFF
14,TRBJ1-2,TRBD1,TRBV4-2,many,TGTGCCAGCAGCCAAGGCGAGACAGGGCTTGGCTACACCTTC,CASSQGETGLGYTF
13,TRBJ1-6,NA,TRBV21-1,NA,TGTGCCAGCAGCTCCCGGTCGGCTTCACCCCTCCACTTT,CASSSRSASPLHF
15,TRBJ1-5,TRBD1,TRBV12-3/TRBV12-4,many,TGTGCCAGCAGTATAAGGGACAGGAGCAATCAGCCCCAGCATTTT,CASSIRDRSNQPQHF
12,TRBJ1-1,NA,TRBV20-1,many,TGCAGTTCCTACAGCGGCCCCACTGAAGCTTTCTTT,CSSYSGPTEAFF
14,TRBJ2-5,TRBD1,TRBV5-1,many,TGTGCCAGCAGCTTGGGGACAGCCCAAGAGACCCAGTACTTC,CASSLGTAQETQYF
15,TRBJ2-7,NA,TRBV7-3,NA,TGTGCCAGCAGCTTACTAGTGAAGAAACGCCACGAGCAGTACTTC,CASSLLVKKRHEQYF
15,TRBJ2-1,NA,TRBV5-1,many,TGCGCCAGCTCGCCCGGGACTCCGGGATATGATGAGCAGTTCTTC,CASSPGTPGYDEQFF
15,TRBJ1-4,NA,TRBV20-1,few,TGCAGTGCTAGAGATCAGGCTAGGGGGGCGGAAAAACTGTTTTTT,CSARDQARGAEKLFF
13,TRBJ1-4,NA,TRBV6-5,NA,TGTGCCAGCAGTACGGAGAGGGGGGAAAAACTGTTTTTT,CASSTERGEKLFF
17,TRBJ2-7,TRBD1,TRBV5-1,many,TGCGCCAGCAGCAAGGAACCCCCGGGACAGGGCATCGGCGAGCAGTACTTC,CASSKEPPGQGIGEQYF
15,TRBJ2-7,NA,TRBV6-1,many,TGTGCCAGCAGGCCCTCCCCCGGCAGGGCCTACGAGCAGTACTTC,CASRPSPGRAYEQYF
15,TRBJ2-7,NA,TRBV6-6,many,TGTGCCAGCAGCCCCGCGCAGGGACGTAGGAGCGAGCAGTACTTC,CASSPAQGRRSEQYF
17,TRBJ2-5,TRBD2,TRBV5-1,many,TGCGCCAGCAGCGTTGGGGGGACTAGCGGTAACCAAGAGACCCAGTACTTC,CASSVGGTSGNQETQYF
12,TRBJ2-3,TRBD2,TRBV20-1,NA,TGCAGTGCCCTAGCGGGGGGCGGTACGCAGTATTTT,CSALAGGGTQYF
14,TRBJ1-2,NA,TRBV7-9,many,TGTGCCAGCAGCTTACAGGCGCTAAACTATGGCTACACCTTC,CASSLQALNYGYTF
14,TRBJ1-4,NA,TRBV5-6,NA,TGTGCCAGCAGCCCGGTTCAGGGGAGAGGAAAACTGTTTTTT,CASSPVQGRGKLFF
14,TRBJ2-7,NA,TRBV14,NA,TGTGCCAGCAGCCGGGCAGGGACTCGATACGAGCAGTACTTC,CASSRAGTRYEQYF
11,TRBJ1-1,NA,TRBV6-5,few,TGTGTCAGCAGCGGACGGACTGAAGCTTTCTTT,CVSSGRTEAFF
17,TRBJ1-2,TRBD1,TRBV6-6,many,TGTGCCAGCAGTTCCCCTCCCGGACAGGCTCTCCACTATGGCTACACCTTC,CASSSPPGQALHYGYTF
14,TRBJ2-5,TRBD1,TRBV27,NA,TGTGCCAGCAGCATCAACCAGGGGGCGGAGACCCAGTACTTC,CASSINQGAETQYF
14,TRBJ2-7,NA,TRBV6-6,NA,TGTGCCAGCAGCACCCCCGAGATAGCCTACGAGCAGTACTTC,CASSTPEIAYEQYF
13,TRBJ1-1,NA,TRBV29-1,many,TGCAGCGTTGAACCGACAGAACTCACTGAAGCTTTCTTT,CSVEPTELTEAFF
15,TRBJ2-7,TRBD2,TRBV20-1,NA,TGCAGTGCTTCGAGGGGGCTAGCGGGGCTCTACGAGCAGTACTTC,CSASRGLAGLYEQYF
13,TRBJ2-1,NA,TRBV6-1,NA,TGTGCCAGCAGCTTCCCTGGGGTCAATGAGCAGTTCTTC,CASSFPGVNEQFF
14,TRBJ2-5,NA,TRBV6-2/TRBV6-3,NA,TGTGCCAGCAGTCATAACAGCAGGGTGGATAAGCAGTACTTC,CASSHNSRVDKQYF
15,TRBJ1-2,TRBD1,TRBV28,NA,TGTGCCAGTACCCCGATGACAGGGACCGAGGCTGGCTACACCTTC,CASTPMTGTEAGYTF
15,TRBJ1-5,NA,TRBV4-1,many,TGCGCCAGCAGCCAAACAGATATGAGCAATCAGCCCCAGCATTTT,CASSQTDMSNQPQHF
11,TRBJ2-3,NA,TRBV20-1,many,TGCAGTGCCTCTGGGCGGGATACGCAGTATTTT,CSASGRDTQYF
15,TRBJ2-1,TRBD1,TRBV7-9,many,TGTGCCAGCACCCCCGGGGACAGGGGTTCCAATGAGCAGTTCTTC,CASTPGDRGSNEQFF
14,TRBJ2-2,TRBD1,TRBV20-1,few,TGCAGTGCTGCGGGACAGGGTTGGACCGGGGAGCTGTTTTTT,CSAAGQGWTGELFF